This entry describes one T cell receptor beta chain. This specimen belongs to a study of blood T cell repertoires in COVID-19. Study information: Collection of acute and convalescent COVID-19 samples took place in the United States, Italy and Spain.

CDR1 and CDR2 from the germline V gene are SNHLY and FYNNEI. CDR3 size: 15 residues. J gave up 4 bases and V 6 bases, and 7 bases lay outside the gene matches. Under the authors' procedure: Reference gene primer amplification gave estimated nucleated cell counts. Method: immunoSEQ multiplex PCR; TCRdb's copy keeps in-frame clones and lacks some. D and trimming were read from the DNA, whereas the V and J calls and clone size are those reported in that table. The sample has about 480,000 clones, around 89% seen once. This chain uses TRBV2 with TRBJ2-5; 11 bases map to TRBD1. The sample taken for sequencing was PBMCs or T cells enriched from blood (not recorded which). The sequence came from a woman aged 35 to 49 who had recovered from COVID-19. In DNA form, the CDR3 reads TGTGCCAGCAGCGCACCGGGACAGGGGGGAGAGACCCAGTACTTC. Its protein is CASSAPGQGGETQYF.